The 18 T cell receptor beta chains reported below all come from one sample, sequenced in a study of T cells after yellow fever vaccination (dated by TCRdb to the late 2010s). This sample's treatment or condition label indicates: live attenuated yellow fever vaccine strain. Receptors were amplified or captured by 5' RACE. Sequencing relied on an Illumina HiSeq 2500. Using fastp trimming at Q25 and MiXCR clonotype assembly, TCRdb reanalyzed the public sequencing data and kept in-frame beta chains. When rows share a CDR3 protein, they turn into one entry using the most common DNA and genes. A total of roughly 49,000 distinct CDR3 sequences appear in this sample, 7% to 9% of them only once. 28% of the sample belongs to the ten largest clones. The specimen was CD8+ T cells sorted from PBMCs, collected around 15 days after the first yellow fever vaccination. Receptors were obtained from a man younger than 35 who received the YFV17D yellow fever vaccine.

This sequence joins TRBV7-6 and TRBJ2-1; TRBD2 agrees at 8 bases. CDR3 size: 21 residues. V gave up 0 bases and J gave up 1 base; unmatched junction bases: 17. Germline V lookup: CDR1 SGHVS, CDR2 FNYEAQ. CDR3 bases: TGTGCCAGCAGCTTAGCCCCCGCGCTAGCGGGCGATTCCCGGTCCTACAATGAGCAGTTCTTC. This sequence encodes CASSLAPALAGDSRSYNEQFF.

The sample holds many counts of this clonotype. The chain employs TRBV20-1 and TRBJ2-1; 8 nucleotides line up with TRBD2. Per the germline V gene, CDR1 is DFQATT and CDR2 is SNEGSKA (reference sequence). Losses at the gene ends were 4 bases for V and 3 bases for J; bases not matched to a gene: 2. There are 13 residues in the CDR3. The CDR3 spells CSATSGLYNEQFF. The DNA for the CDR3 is TGCAGTGCTACTAGCGGGCTCTACAATGAGCAGTTCTTC.

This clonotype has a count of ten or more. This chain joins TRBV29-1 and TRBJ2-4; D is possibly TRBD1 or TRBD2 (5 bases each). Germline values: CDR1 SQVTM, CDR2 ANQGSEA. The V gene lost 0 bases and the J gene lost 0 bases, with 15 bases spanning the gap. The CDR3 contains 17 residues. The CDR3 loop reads CSVEDPGAERAKNIQYF. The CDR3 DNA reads TGCAGCGTTGAAGATCCCGGGGCAGAGAGAGCCAAAAACATTCAGTACTTC.

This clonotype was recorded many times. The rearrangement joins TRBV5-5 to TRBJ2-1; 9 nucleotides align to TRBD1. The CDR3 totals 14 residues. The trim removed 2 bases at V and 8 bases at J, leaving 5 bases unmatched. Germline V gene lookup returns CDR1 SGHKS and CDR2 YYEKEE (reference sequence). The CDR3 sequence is CASSFGTGIHEQFF. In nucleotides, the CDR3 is TGTGCCAGCAGCTTTGGGACAGGGATCCATGAGCAGTTCTTC.

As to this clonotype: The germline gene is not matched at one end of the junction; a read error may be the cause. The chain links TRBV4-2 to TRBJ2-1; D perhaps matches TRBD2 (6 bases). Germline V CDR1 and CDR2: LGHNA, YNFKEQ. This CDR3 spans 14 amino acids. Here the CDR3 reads CAISPGGRHNEQFF. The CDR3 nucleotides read TGTGCCATCAGCCCCGGGGGACGCCACAATGAGCAGTTCTTC.

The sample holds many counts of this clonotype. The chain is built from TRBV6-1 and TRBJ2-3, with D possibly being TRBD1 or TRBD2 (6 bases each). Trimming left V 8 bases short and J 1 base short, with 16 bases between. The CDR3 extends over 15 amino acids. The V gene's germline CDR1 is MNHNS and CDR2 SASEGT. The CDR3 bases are TGTGCCAGCGCCGAGGGGGGACTGCGCACAGATACGCAGTATTTT. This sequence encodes CASAEGGLRTDTQYF.

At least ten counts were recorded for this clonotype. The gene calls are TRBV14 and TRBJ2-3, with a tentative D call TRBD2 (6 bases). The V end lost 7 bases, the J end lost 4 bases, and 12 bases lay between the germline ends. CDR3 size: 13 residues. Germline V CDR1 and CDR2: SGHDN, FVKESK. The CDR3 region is CASTGLPSDTQYF. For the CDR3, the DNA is TGTGCCAGCACTGGACTACCCTCAGATACGCAGTATTTT.

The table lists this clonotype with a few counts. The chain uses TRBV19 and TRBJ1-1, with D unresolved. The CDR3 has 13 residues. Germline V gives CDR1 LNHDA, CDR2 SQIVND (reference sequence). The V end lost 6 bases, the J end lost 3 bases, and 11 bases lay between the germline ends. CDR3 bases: TGTGCCAGTAGCCAGACGGATTACACTGAAGCTTTCTTT. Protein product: CASSQTDYTEAFF.

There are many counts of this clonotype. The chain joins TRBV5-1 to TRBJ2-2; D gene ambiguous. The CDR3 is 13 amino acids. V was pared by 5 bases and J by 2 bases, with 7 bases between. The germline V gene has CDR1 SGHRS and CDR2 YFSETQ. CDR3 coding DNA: TGCGCCAGCAGTGGTTTTAACACCGGGGAGCTGTTTTTT. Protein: CASSGFNTGELFF.

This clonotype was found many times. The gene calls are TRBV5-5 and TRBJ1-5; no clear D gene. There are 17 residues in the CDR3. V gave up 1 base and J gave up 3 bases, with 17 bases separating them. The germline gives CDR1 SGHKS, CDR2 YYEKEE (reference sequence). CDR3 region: CASSLYGGSGHNQPQHF. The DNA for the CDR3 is TGTGCCAGCAGCTTGTATGGTGGTTCCGGTCACAATCAGCCCCAGCATTTT. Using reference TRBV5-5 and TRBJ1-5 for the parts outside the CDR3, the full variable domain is DAGVTQSPTHLIKTRGQQVTLRCSPISGHKSVSWYQQVLGQGPQFIFQYYEKEERGRGNFPDRFSARQFPNYSSELNVNALLLGDSALYLCASSLYGGSGHNQPQHFGDGTRLSIL.

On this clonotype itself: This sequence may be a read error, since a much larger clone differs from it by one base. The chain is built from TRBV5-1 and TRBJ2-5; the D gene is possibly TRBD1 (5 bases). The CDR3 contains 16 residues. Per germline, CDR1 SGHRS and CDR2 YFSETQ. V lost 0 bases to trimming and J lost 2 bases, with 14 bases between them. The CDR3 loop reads CASSLELNRIQETQYF. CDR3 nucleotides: TGCGCCAGCAGCTTGGAGCTTAACAGGATTCAAGAGACCCAGTACTTC.

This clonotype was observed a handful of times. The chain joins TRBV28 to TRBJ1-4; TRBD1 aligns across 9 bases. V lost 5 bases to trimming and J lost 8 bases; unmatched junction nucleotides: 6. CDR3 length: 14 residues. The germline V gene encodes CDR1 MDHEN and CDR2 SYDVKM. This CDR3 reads CASSPDRGNEKLFF. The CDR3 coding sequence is TGTGCCAGCAGTCCAGACAGGGGGAACGAAAAACTGTTTTTT.

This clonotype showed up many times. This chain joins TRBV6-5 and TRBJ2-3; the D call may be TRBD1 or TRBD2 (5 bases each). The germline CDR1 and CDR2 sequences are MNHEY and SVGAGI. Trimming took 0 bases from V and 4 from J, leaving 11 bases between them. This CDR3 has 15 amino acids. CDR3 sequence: CASSYSGRGPDTQYF. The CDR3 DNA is TGTGCCAGCAGTTACTCGGGACGAGGTCCAGATACGCAGTATTTT.

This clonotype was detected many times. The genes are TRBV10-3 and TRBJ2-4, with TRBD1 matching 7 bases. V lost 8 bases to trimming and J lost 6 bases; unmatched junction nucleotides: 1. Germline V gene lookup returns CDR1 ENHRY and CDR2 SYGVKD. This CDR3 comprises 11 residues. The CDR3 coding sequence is TGTGCCATCTCAGGGGGAAACATTCAGTACTTC. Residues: CAISGGNIQYF.

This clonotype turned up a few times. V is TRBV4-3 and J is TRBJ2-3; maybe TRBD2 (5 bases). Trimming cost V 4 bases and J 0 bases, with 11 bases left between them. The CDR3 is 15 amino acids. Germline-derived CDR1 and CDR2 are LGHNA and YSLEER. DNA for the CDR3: TGCGCCAGCAGCCTAGAGGGCATGAGCACAGATACGCAGTATTTT. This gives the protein CASSLEGMSTDTQYF.

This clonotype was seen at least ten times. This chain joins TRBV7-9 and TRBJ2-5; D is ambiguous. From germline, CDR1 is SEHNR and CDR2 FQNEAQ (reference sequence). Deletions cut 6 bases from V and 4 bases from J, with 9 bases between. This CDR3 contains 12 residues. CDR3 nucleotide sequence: TGTGCCAGCAGTTCCGTGCCAGAGACCCAGTACTTC. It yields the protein CASSSVPETQYF.

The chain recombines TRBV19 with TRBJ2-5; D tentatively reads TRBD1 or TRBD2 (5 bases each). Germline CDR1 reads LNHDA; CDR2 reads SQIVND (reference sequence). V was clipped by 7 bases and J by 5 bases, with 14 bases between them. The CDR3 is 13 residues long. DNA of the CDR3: TGTGCCAGTAAGAGGCAGGGACGGGAGACCCAGTACTTC. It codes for CASKRQGRETQYF.

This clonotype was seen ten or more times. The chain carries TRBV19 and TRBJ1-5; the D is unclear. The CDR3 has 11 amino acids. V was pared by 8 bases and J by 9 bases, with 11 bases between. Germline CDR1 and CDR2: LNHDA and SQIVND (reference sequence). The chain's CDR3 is CASGLLGPQHF. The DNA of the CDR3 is TGTGCCAGTGGTCTCCTGGGGCCCCAGCATTTT.